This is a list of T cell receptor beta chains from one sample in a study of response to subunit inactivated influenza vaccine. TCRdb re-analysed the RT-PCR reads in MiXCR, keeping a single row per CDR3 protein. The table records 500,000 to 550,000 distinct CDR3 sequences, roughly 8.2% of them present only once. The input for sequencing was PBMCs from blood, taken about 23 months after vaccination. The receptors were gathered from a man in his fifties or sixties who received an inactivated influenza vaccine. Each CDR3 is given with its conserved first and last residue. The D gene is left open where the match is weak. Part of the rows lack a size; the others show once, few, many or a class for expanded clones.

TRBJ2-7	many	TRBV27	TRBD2	CASRRLPTSGSIHEQYF	TGTGCCAGCAGGCGACTCCCTACTAGCGGGAGTATCCACGAGCAGTACTTC
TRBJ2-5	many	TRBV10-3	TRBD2	CASAGVGGSETQYF	TGTGCCTCGGCGGGGGTCGGTGGGTCCGAGACCCAGTACTTC
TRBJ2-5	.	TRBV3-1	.	CASSQGWDLQETQYF	TGTGCCAGCAGCCAAGGATGGGACCTCCAAGAGACCCAGTACTTC
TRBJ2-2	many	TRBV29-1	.	CSVIPGKITGELFF	TGCAGCGTTATTCCAGGGAAGATTACCGGGGAGCTGTTTTTT
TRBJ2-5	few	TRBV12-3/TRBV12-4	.	CASSPTGNGETQYF	TGTGCCAGCAGCCCCACAGGGAACGGGGAGACCCAGTACTTC
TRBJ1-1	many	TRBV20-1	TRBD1	CSATGTGPKDTEAFF	TGCAGTGCTACCGGGACAGGACCGAAGGACACTGAAGCTTTCTTT
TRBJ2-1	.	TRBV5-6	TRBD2	CASSLRSGGNEQFF	TGTGCCAGCAGCTTGAGGAGCGGGGGCAATGAGCAGTTCTTC
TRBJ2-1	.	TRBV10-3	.	CAIRRGATTSYNEQFF	TGTGCCATTCGCCGAGGTGCCACCACCTCCTACAATGAGCAGTTCTTC
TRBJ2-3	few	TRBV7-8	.	CASSSAWSSSTDTQYF	TGTGCCAGCAGCTCCGCCTGGTCCTCTAGCACAGATACGCAGTATTTT
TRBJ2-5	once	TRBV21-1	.	CASTYPVGETQYF	TGTGCCAGCACCTACCCAGTCGGGGAGACCCAGTACTTC
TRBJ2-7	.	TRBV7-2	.	CASSLLGRPAGEQYF	TGTGCCAGCAGCTTACTAGGTCGGCCCGCGGGGGAGCAGTACTTC
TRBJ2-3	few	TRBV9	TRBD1	CASSNRGDTQYF	TGTGCCAGCAGCAACAGGGGGGATACGCAGTATTTT
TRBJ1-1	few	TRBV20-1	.	CSARESTPNTEAFF	TGCAGTGCTAGAGAATCGACACCGAACACTGAAGCTTTCTTT
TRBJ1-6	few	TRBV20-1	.	CSAPTMGGSPLHF	TGCAGTGCCCCGACCATGGGAGGTTCACCCCTCCACTTT
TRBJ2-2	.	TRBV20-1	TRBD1	CSAGQGDGGELFF	TGCAGTGCCGGACAGGGGGATGGCGGGGAGCTGTTTTTT
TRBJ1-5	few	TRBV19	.	CASRDFTTGYNQPQHF	TGTGCCAGTAGAGACTTTACGACAGGTTACAATCAGCCCCAGCATTTT
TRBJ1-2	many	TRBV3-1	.	CASSRAGYGYTF	TGTGCCAGCAGCCGGGCCGGCTATGGCTACACCTTC
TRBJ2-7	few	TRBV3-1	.	CASSQDPRLSSYEQYF	TGTGCCAGCAGCCAAGATCCCAGACTTTCCTCCTACGAGCAGTACTTC
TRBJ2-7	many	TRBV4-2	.	CASSQSGYEQYF	TGTGCCAGCAGCCAGAGCGGCTACGAGCAGTACTTC
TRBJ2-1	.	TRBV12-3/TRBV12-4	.	CASSFLQSAGNEQFF	TGTGCCAGCAGTTTTCTCCAGTCCGCGGGCAATGAGCAGTTCTTC
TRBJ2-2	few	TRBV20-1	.	CSASAGQGRAGELFF	TGCAGTGCTAGCGCCGGGCAGGGTCGGGCCGGGGAGCTGTTTTTT
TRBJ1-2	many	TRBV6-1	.	CASSPTVNYGYTF	TGTGCCAGCAGTCCGACAGTTAACTATGGCTACACCTTC
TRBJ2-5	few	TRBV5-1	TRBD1	CASSTGQGTVALQETQYF	TGCGCCAGCAGCACGGGACAGGGAACAGTTGCCCTACAAGAGACCCAGTACTTC
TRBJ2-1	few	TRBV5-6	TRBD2	CASSRNRGGVSYNEQFF	TGTGCCAGCAGCCGTAATAGGGGAGGGGTCTCCTACAATGAGCAGTTCTTC
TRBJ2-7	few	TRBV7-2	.	CASSLRRAGGEQYF	TGTGCCAGCAGCTTAAGGAGAGCGGGCGGGGAGCAGTACTTC
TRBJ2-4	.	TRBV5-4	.	CASSLAGLENIQYF	TGTGCCAGCAGCTTGGCAGGGTTGGAAAACATTCAGTACTTC
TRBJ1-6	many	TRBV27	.	CASRSGASNSPLHF	TGTGCCAGCAGATCAGGGGCGAGCAATTCACCCCTCCACTTT
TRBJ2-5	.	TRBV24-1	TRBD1	CATSDGGQGRETQYF	TGTGCCACCAGTGATGGTGGACAGGGGAGGGAGACCCAGTACTTC
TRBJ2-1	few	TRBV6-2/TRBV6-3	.	CASSNRELGYNEQFF	TGTGCCAGCAGTAACAGGGAGCTGGGCTACAATGAGCAGTTCTTC
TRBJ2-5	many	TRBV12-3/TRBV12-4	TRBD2	CASTPGLGVRTQYF	TGTGCCAGCACCCCGGGACTAGGGGTTCGGACCCAGTACTTC
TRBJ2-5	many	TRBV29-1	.	CSVERDGGQETQYF	TGCAGCGTTGAAAGGGATGGGGGGCAAGAGACCCAGTACTTC
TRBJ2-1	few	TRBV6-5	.	CASSWTRQTNEQFF	TGTGCCAGCAGTTGGACTCGCCAGACGAATGAGCAGTTCTTC
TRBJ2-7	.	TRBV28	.	CASSLLQGGSYEQYF	TGTGCCAGCAGTTTACTTCAGGGTGGGTCCTACGAGCAGTACTTC
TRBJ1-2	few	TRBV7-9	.	CASSLGPAGAYGYTF	TGTGCCAGCAGCTTGGGCCCGGCCGGGGCCTATGGCTACACCTTC
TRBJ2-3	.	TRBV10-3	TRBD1	CASRLQGAGDTLYF	TGTGCCAGCAGGCTGCAGGGGGCTGGAGATACGCTGTATTTT
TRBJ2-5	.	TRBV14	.	CASSPVAVGTQYF	TGTGCCAGCAGCCCGGTGGCAGTAGGGACCCAGTACTTC
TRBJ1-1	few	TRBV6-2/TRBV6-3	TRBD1	CASSPRGRITEAFF	TGTGCCAGCAGCCCCAGGGGGAGAATAACTGAAGCTTTCTTT
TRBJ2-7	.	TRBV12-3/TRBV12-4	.	CASSGDLTYEQYF	TGTGCCAGCAGTGGGGACCTAACCTACGAGCAGTACTTC
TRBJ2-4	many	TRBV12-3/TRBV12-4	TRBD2	CASIPGLAGAKNIQYF	TGTGCCAGCATTCCGGGACTAGCGGGAGCCAAAAACATTCAGTACTTC